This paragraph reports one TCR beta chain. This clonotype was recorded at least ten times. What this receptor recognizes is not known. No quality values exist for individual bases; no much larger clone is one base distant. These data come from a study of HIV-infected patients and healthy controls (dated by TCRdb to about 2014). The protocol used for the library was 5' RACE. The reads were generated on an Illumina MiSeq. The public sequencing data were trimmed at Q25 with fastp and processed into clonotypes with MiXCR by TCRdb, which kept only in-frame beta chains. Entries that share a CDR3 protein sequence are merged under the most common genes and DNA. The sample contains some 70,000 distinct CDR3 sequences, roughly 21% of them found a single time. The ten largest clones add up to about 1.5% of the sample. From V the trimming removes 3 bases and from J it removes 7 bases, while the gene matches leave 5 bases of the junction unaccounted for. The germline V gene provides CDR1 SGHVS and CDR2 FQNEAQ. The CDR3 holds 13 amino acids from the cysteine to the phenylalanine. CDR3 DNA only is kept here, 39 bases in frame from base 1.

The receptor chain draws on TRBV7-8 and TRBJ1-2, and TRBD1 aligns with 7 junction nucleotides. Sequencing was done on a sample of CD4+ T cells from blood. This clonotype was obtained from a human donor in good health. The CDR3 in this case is CASSFSRGSGYTF. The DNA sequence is TGTGCCAGCAGCTTTAGCAGGGGGAGTGGCTACACCTTC.